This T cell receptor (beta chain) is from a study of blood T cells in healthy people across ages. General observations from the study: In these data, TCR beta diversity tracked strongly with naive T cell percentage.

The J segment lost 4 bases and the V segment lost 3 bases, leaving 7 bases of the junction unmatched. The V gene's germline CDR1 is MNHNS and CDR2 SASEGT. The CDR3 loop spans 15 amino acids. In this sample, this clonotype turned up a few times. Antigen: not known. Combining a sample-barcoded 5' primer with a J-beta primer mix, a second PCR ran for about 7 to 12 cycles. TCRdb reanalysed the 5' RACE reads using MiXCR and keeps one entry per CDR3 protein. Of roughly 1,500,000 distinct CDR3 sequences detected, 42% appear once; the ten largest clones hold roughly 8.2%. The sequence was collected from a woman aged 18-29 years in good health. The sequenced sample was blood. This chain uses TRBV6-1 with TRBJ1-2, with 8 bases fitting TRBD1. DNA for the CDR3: TGTGCCAGCAGTGAGCAGACAGGGGCGGGCTATGGCTACACCTTC. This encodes CASSEQTGAGYGYTF.